These 14 T cell receptor beta chains were all obtained from the same sample, sequenced in a study of OX40 agonist ivuxolimab in advanced cancers. Method: immunoSEQ multiplex PCR; TCRdb's copy keeps in-frame clones and lacks some. The sample includes more than 11,000 clones, 80% seen only once; the top ten take about 19%. The sample was CD4+ or CD8+ T cells sorted from blood, taken in a trial of the OX40 agonist ivuxolimab. The source of these receptors is an adult with an advanced solid tumor such as melanoma, head and neck, liver or kidney cancer.

V usage is TRBV28 and J usage is TRBJ2-1; 7 bases agree with TRBD2. Germline trimming cut 8 bases from V and 4 bases from J; bases unmatched to any gene: 5. The germline CDR1 and CDR2 sequences are MDHEN and SYDVKM. This CDR3 spans 13 amino acids. The CDR3 nucleotides are TGTGCCAGCCGGCTAGCGGTGTACAATGAGCAGTTCTTC. Translated, it gives CASRLAVYNEQFF.

This clone is labeled medium-sized. This chain links TRBV7-8 with TRBJ2-7; TRBD1 matches 8 bases. The CDR3 has 15 amino acids. Germline loops: CDR1 SGHVS, CDR2 FQNEAQ. Germline trimming cut 5 bases from V and 4 bases from J; bases unmatched to any gene: 10. CDR3 nucleotides: TGTGCCAGCAGCCCCTTCCCCGGACAGGGTTACGAGCAGTACTTC. This sequence encodes CASSPFPGQGYEQYF.

The chain links TRBV28 to TRBJ2-3; TRBD2 might be the D (6 bases). Trimming pared 4 bases from V and 4 bases from J, leaving 12 bases between. The germline V gene has CDR1 MDHEN and CDR2 SYDVKM. The CDR3 extends over 14 amino acids. CDR3 in amino acids: CASSSGRGADTQYF. CDR3 bases: TGTGCCAGCAGTTCCGGGAGAGGTGCAGATACGCAGTATTTT.

The chain joins TRBV6-6 to TRBJ2-7, with 7 bases aligning to TRBD1. With V trimmed by 5 bases and J by 3 bases, 4 bases remained unmatched. The CDR3 runs 13 residues. CDR1 is MNHNY and CDR2 is SVGAGI in the germline V gene (reference sequence). The CDR3, as DNA: TGTGCCAGCAGTAGCAGGGGGAACTACGAGCAGTACTTC. It yields the protein CASSSRGNYEQYF.

By its share, this clone is medium-sized. This chain uses TRBV2 with TRBJ2-7, with 7 positions matching TRBD1. The CDR3 extends over 15 amino acids. The V gene's germline CDR1 is SNHLY and CDR2 FYNNEI. The junction had 11 bases not matched to a gene; V was cut back by 5 bases and J by 4 bases. The CDR3: CASSTYYRGYYEQYF. CDR3 nucleotide sequence: TGTGCCAGCAGTACTTATTACAGGGGCTATTACGAGCAGTACTTC.

The chain has TRBV9 and TRBJ1-5; TRBD1 is a possible D gene (6 bases). V dropped 0 bases and J dropped 1 base, with 8 bases sitting between them. Looked up from germline, CDR1 is SGDLS and CDR2 is YYNGEE. The CDR3 contains 15 residues. The CDR3 DNA reads TGTGCCAGCAGCGTAGACGGGACAAGCAATCAGCCCCAGCATTTT. This codes for CASSVDGTSNQPQHF.

The V call is TRBV7-9, the J call TRBJ1-5, with D maybe TRBD1 (6 bases). The CDR3 is 13 amino acids. Trimming cost V 6 bases and J 12 bases, with 18 bases left between them. The germline V gene has CDR1 SEHNR and CDR2 FQNEAQ (reference sequence). In DNA, the CDR3 is TGTGCCAGCAGTCAGGACAGCCGGGACGACCAGCATTTT. It specifies CASSQDSRDDQHF.

This clone has more than one count but fewer than ten. This rearrangement joins TRBV6-5 to TRBJ2-5; tentative D call: TRBD2 (6 bases). Germline V gene data show CDR1 as MNHEY and CDR2 as SVGAGI. Trimming took 6 bases from V and 2 from J, leaving 16 bases between them. CDR3 size: 15 residues. CDR3 sequence reads: CASRGLLALQETQYF. In DNA, the CDR3 is TGTGCCAGCAGAGGGCTCCTAGCGTTGCAAGAGACCCAGTACTTC.

This clone was seen more than once but under ten times. V is TRBV7-6 and J is TRBJ2-1; 14 bases are a match to TRBD2. The V and J ends lost 4 bases and 9 bases, in that order; junction bases with no gene match: 11. Germline V gene lookup returns CDR1 SGHVS and CDR2 FNYEAQ. The CDR3 covers 17 residues. For the CDR3, the DNA is TGTGCCAGCAGCTGGGGGGTGACTAGCGGGAGGGAGGGTGAGCAGTTCTTC. It yields the protein CASSWGVTSGREGEQFF. The full variable domain, rest sourced from reference TRBV7-6 and TRBJ2-1, is GAGVSQSPRYKVTKRGQDVALRCDPISGHVSLYWYRQALGQGPEFLTYFNYEAQQDKSGLPNDRFSAERPEGSISTLTIQRTEQRDSAMYRCASSWGVTSGREGEQFFGPGTRLTVL.

The chain carries TRBV6-4 and TRBJ2-1, with 13 bases aligning to TRBD2. There are 17 residues in the CDR3. Trimming at V came to 6 bases and at J to 2 bases, leaving 7 bases not matched to a gene. Germline lookup yields CDR1 MRHNA and CDR2 SNTAGT. CDR3 nucleotides: TGTGCCAGCAGCCCCGGACTAGCGGGGGCCGCCTACAATGAGCAGTTCTTC. Encoded protein: CASSPGLAGAAYNEQFF.

This rearrangement joins TRBV21-1 to TRBJ1-4. TRBV21-1 is marked as a pseudogene. The CDR3 contains 14 residues. CDR3 bases: TGTGCCAGCAGCAAATCTCCGGGGCGGGAAAAACTGTTTTTT. This gives the protein CASSKSPGREKLFF.

V is TRBV5-6 and J is TRBJ2-1, with D unresolved. The V gene's germline CDR1 is SGHDT and CDR2 YYEEEE. V lost 4 bases and J 5 bases, leaving 4 bases between the germline ends. The CDR3 has 11 amino acids. The CDR3 sequence is CASSDHNEQFF. In DNA form, the CDR3 reads TGTGCCAGCAGCGACCACAATGAGCAGTTCTTC.

This clone was seen a single time. CDR3 DNA: TGCAGCGTTTCGGACGGGTCCTACGAGCAGTACTTC. Protein: CSVSDGSYEQYF. J is TRBJ2-7 and V is TRBV29-1; unclear D gene. The germline V gene has CDR1 SQVTM and CDR2 ANQGSEA. Trimming took 5 bases from V and 1 from J, leaving 9 bases between them. The CDR3 has 12 amino acids.

CDR3 sequence (DNA): TGTGCCAGCAGTTTATTTTCACAGGGGGCTTACGAGCAGTACTTC. This sequence encodes CASSLFSQGAYEQYF. This sequence joins TRBV28 and TRBJ2-7; 9 bases line up with TRBD1. The CDR3 is 15 amino acids. Germline CDR1 reads MDHEN; CDR2 reads SYDVKM. V shed 1 base and J 4 bases; nucleotides not matched to a gene: 5.